This T cell receptor beta chain was recovered during a study of STAT3 mutations in large granular lymphocyte leukemia (dated by TCRdb to between 2017 and 2020). Regarding the complete study: Canonical activating STAT3 mutations were detected in roughly half of the longitudinally sequenced T-LGLL patients. Over half of the T-LGLL patients were given one or more immunosuppressive therapy regimens, and around two fifths of the treated patients had a hematologic response. Patients with T-cell large granular lymphocyte leukemia underwent serial deep sequencing of TCRbeta CDR3 and STAT3 to reconstruct clonal hierarchy and dynamics. From an initial cohort of roughly 190 LGL patients, 20 or so representative T-LGLL cases were picked for longitudinal TCRbeta and STAT3 sequencing. A couple of patients with natural killer LGL leukemia were also sequenced longitudinally as controls within the study. Each patient was sequenced at an average of about 4.1 time points, ranging from 2 to 8 samplings. The full study reports these points: Because codominant clonotypes persisted in some patients, a small but highly pathogenic clone may have been missed. Every T-LGLL patient showed at least one immunodominant TCRbeta clonotype, and about half showed multiple immunodominant subclonotypes. Because no samples were available when a clone first appeared, clonal expansion had to be inferred from samplings taken at other points. Several patients had a dominant TCR clone burden greater than the STAT3 mutant burden, which suggests that the STAT3 mutation arose secondarily within a clone that had already expanded. The linking of therapy response to changes in TCR clonal burden was complicated by variable intervals between samplings and differing treatment regimens. TCR clonotype switching after therapy was observed in about 35% of the 18 patients, and all newly emerging clones were found to be STAT3 wild type.

With regard to this clone: Its antigen has not been determined. No base quality information exists; no much larger clone differs at one position.

V and J are truncated by 1 base and 9 bases respectively, leaving an intervening sequence of 12 bases. The CDR3 numbers 13 residues from cysteine through phenylalanine. This entry keeps only the CDR3 DNA: 39 bases, framed from base 1. Per the germline V gene, LGHNT is the CDR1 and FRNRAP is the CDR2. TCRbeta libraries were sequenced on an Illumina MiSeq, averaging around 41,000 productive templates per sample. TCRbeta CDR3 libraries were generated with the immunoSEQ assay using multiplex PCR amplification. Processing in the source paper ran as follows. Repertoire diversity was computed as previously defined, with values near 0 indicating extremely monoclonal samples. Here the immuneACCESS table is served through TCRdb, limited to in-frame sequences with V and J called. Missing clones are a known gap in these copies; in checked studies unresolved V genes cover under half, and the rest lacks a known reason. V, J and clone size were drawn from that table, and D and trimming were deduced from the DNA. Across this sample there are 2,000 or so clones, with roughly three fifths seen only once. The leading ten clones occupy around three fifths of the sample.

The same DNA, extracted from blood mononuclear cells, served for both the TCR sequencing and the STAT3 sequencing. The chain joins TRBV12-5 to TRBJ1-2, and TRBD1 may be the D gene, going by 5 matching bases. The sequenced sample was peripheral blood mononuclear cells. The clonotype comes from a man aged 50 to 60 with T-cell large granular lymphocyte leukemia. Some clones in this sample may be carry-over from other donors' samples. The age is the age at diagnosis. CDR3 sequence: CASGLGDVGSYTF. The base sequence is TGTGCTAGTGGTTTGGGGGACGTGGGAAGCTACACCTTC.